This T cell receptor (beta chain) was found in a study of CD4 and CD8 cells across lung adenocarcinoma regions. The CDR3 is made up of 13 amino acids. The germline V gene encodes CDR1 MGHRA and CDR2 YSYEKL. Trimming shortened V by 10 bases and J by 10 bases, and 20 bases separated the two germline ends. TCRdb recomputed calls from the PCR reads with MiXCR, one row per CDR3 protein. The repertoire includes around 15,000 distinct CDR3 sequences, just under 55% of them detected once, and approximately 32% sits in the top ten. Donors had localized lung adenocarcinoma, a non-small cell lung cancer. The receptor was derived from a female donor with lung adenocarcinoma. The CD4 and CD8 labels of this study may be unreliable. The gene calls are TRBV4-1 and TRBJ2-4; D may be TRBD1 or TRBD2 (5 bases each). The specimen sequenced was CD8+ T cells from the center of a lung tumor. The CDR3 region is CATGRCAQDIQYF. CDR3 coding DNA: TGCGCCACGGGGCGGTGCGCCCAAGATATTCAGTACTTC.